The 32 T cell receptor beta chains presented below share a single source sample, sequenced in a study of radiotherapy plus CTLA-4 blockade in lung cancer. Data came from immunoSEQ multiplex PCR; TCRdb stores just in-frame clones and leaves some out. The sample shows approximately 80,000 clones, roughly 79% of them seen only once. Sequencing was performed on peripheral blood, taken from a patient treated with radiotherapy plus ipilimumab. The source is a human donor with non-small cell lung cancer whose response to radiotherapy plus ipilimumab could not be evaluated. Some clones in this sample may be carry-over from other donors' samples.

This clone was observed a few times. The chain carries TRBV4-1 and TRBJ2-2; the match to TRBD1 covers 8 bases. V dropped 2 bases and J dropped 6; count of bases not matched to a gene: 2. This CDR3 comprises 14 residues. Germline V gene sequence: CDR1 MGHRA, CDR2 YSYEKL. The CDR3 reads CASSQQGASGELFF. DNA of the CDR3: TGCGCCAGCAGCCAACAGGGGGCGTCCGGGGAGCTGTTTTTT.

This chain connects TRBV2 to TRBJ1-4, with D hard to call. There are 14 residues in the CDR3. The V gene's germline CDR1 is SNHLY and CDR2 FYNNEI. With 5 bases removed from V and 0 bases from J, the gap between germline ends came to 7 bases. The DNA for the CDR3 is TGTGCCAGCAGTACGACACCAACTAATGAAAAACTGTTTTTT. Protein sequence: CASSTTPTNEKLFF. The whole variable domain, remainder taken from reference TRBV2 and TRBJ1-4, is EPEVTQTPSHQVTQMGQEVILRCVPISNHLYFYWYRQILGQKVEFLVSFYNNEISEKSEIFDDQFSVERPDGSNFTLKIRSTKLEDSAMYFCASSTTPTNEKLFFGSGTQLSVL.

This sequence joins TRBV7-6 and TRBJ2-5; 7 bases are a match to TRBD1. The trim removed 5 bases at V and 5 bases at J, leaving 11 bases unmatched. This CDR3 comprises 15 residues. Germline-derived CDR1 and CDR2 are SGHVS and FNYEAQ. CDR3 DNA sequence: TGTGCCAGCAGCGATACGACAGGGTCGGGGGAGACCCAGTACTTC. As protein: CASSDTTGSGETQYF.

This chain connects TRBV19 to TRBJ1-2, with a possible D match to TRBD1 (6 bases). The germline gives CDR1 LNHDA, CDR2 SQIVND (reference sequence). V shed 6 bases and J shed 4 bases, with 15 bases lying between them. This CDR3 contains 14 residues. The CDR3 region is CASRDTGIGYGYTF. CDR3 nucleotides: TGTGCCAGTAGGGATACAGGGATAGGCTATGGCTACACCTTC.

Written as DNA, the CDR3 is TGTGCCAGTAGTACCGGACAGGGCAACCCGGTAGCCCAGCATTTT. Translating gives CASSTGQGNPVAQHF. The chain uses TRBV19 and TRBJ1-5, with 8 nucleotides matching TRBD1. CDR1 and CDR2 (germline): LNHDA, SQIVND (reference sequence). V lost 4 bases and J lost 11; bases outside the gene matches: 13. This CDR3 contains 15 residues. Variable domain in full (rest from reference TRBV19 and TRBJ1-5): DGGITQSPKYLFRKEGQNVTLSCEQNLNHDAMYWYRQDPGQGLRLIYYSQIVNDFQKGDIAEGYSVSREKKESFPLTVTSAQKNPTAFYLCASSTGQGNPVAQHFGDGTRLSIL.

CDR3: CASSFGLEDYNEQFF. In DNA form, the CDR3 reads TGTGCCAGCAGTTTCGGACTAGAGGACTACAATGAGCAGTTCTTC. The J gene is TRBJ2-1, the V gene TRBV6-6; 7 positions match TRBD2. The CDR3 totals 15 residues. V lost 4 bases and J lost 3; bases outside the gene matches: 6. Per germline, CDR1 MNHNY and CDR2 SVGAGI (reference sequence).

This CDR3 is CASSVSRGSGANVLTF. CDR3 in DNA: TGTGCCAGCAGCGTATCCCGGGGCTCTGGGGCCAACGTCCTGACTTTC. The chain links TRBV9 to TRBJ2-6; a weak D match, TRBD2 (5 bases). V lost 1 base and J 0 bases, leaving 8 bases between the germline ends. CDR3 length: 16 residues. Germline V CDR1 and CDR2: SGDLS, YYNGEE.

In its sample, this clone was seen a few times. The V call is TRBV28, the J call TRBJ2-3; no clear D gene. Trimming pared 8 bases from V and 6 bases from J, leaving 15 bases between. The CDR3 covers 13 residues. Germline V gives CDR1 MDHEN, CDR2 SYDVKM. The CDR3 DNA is TGTGCCAGCCGTCCAGACCGGAGTGATACGCAGTATTTT. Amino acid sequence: CASRPDRSDTQYF.

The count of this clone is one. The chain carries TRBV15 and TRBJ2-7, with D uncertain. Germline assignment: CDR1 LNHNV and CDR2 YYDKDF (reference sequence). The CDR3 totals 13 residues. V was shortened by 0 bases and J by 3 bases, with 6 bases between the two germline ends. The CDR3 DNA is TGTGCCACCAGCAGAGATTTAGTCTACGAGCAGTACTTC. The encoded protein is CATSRDLVYEQYF. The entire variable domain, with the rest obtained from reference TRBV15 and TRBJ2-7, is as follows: DAMVIQNPRYQVTQFGKPVTLSCSQTLNHNVMYWYQQKSSQAPKLLFHYYDKDFNNEADTPDNFQSRRPNTSFCFLDIRSPGLGDTAMYLCATSRDLVYEQYFGPGTRLTVT.

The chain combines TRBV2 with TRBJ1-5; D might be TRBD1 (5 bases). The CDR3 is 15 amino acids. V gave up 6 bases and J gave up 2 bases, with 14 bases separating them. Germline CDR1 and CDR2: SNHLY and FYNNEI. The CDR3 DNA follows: TGTGCCAGCAGGGCCCCAGGGTCGCGCAATCAGCCCCAGCATTTT. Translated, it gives CASRAPGSRNQPQHF.

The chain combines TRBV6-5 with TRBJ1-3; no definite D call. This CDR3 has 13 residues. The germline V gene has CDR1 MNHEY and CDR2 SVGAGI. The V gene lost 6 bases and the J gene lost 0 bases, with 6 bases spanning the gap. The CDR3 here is CASSGLSGNTIYF. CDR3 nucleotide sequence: TGTGCCAGCAGCGGACTCTCTGGAAACACCATATATTTT.

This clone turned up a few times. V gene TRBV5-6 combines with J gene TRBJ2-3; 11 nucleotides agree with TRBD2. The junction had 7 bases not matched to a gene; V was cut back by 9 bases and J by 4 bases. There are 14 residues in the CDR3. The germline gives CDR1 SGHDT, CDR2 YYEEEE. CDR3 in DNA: TGTGCCACCGTCCTAGCGGGGGGCCCAGATACGCAGTATTTT. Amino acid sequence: CATVLAGGPDTQYF.

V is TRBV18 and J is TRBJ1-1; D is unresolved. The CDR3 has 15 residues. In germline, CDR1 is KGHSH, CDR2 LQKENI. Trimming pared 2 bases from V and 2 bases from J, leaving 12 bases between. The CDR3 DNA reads TGTGCCAGCTCACCAAGAGGGTCTCGAAACACTGAAGCTTTCTTT. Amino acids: CASSPRGSRNTEAFF.

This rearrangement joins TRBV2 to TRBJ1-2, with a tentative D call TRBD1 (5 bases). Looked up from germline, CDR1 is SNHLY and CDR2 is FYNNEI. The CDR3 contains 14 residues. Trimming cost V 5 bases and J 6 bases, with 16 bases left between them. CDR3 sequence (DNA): TGTGCCAGCAGTAAGGGGCAGGGTAAGGATGGCTACACCTTC. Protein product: CASSKGQGKDGYTF.

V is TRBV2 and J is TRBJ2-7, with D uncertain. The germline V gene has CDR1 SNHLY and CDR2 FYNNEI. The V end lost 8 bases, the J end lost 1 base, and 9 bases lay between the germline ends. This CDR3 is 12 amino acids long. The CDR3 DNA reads TGTGCCAGCGGGCAGGCTTCCTACGAGCAGTACTTC. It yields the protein CASGQASYEQYF. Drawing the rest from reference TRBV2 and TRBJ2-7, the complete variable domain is EPEVTQTPSHQVTQMGQEVILRCVPISNHLYFYWYRQILGQKVEFLVSFYNNEISEKSEIFDDQFSVERPDGSNFTLKIRSTKLEDSAMYFCASGQASYEQYFGPGTRLTVT.

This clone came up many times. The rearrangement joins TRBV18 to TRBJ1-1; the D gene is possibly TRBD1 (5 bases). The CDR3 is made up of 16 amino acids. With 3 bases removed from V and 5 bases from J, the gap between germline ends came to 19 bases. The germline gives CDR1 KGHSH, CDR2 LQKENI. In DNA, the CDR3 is TGTGCCAGCTCACCTCCCTTCGGGGGGAAGGGTACTGAAGCTTTCTTT. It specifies CASSPPFGGKGTEAFF.

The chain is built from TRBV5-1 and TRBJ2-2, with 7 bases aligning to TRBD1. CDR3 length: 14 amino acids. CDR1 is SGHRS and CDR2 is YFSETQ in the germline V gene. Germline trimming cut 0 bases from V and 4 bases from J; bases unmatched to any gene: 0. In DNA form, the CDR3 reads TGCGCCAGCAGCTTGGGGACAGGCACCGGGGAGCTGTTTTTT. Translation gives CASSLGTGTGELFF.

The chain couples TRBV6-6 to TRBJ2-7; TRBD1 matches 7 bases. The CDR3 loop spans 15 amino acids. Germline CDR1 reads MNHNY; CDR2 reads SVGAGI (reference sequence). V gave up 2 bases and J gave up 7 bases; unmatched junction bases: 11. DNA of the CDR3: TGTGCCAGCAGTTACGGGGGCCCCCACAGGGGAGAGCAGTACTTC. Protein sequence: CASSYGGPHRGEQYF.

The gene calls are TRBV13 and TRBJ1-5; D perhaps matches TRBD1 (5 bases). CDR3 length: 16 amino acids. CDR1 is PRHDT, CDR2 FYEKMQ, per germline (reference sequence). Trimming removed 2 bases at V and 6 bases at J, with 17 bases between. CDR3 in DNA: TGTGCCAGCAGCTTAACCCACGGGGGGGGAGGTCAGCCCCAGCATTTT. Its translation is CASSLTHGGGGQPQHF.

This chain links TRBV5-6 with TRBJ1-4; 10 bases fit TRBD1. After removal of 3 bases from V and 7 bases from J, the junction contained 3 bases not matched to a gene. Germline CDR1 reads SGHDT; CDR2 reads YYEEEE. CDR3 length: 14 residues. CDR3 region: CASSWTGGVEKLFF. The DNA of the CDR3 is TGTGCCAGCAGCTGGACAGGGGGAGTTGAAAAACTGTTTTTT.

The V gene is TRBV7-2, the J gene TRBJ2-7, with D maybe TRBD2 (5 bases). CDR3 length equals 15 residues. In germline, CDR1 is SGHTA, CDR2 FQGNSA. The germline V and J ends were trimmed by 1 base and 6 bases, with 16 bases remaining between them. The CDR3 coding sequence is TGTGCCAGCAGCTTAGATAAGGGCTGGGCGGGCGAGCAGTACTTC. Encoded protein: CASSLDKGWAGEQYF.

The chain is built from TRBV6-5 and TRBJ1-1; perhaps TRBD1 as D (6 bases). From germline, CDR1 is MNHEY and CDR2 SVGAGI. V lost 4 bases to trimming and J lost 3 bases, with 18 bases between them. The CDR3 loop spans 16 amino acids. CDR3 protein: CASSFRSRGADTEAFF. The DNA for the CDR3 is TGTGCCAGCAGTTTCAGGAGCCGGGGGGCGGACACTGAAGCTTTCTTT.

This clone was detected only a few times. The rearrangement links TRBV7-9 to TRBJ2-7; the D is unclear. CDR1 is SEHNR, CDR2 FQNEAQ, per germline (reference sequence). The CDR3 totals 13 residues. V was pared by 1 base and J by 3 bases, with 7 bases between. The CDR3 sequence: CASSLGAYYEQYF. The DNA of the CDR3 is TGTGCCAGCAGCTTAGGGGCTTACTACGAGCAGTACTTC.

Here the CDR3 DNA reads TGTGCCAGCAGTCCCCGTCGGGGTGCGTACGGCTACACCTTC. This codes for CASSPRRGAYGYTF. The chain combines TRBV28 with TRBJ1-2, with unresolved D. Germline CDR1 is MDHEN and CDR2 is SYDVKM. The V end lost 5 bases, the J end lost 8 bases, and 18 bases lay between the germline ends. This CDR3 region has 14 residues.

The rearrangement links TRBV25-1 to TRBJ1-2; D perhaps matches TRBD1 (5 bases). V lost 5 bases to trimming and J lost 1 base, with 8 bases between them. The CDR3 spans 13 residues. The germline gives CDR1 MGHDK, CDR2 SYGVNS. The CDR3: CASSQGGNYGYTF. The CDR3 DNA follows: TGTGCCAGCAGTCAGGGAGGTAACTATGGCTACACCTTC.

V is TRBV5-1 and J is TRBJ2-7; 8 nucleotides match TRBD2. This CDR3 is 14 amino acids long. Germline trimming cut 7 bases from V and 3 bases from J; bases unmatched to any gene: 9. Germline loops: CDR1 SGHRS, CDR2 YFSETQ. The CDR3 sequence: CASGTGGPVYEQYF. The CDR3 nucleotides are TGCGCCAGCGGCACGGGGGGGCCCGTCTACGAGCAGTACTTC.

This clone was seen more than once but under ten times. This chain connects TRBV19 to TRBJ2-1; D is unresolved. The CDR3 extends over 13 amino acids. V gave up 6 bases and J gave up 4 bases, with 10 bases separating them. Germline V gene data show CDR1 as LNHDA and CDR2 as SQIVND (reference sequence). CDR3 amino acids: CASSPNGYNEQFF. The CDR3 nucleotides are TGTGCCAGTAGCCCGAACGGGTACAATGAGCAGTTCTTC.

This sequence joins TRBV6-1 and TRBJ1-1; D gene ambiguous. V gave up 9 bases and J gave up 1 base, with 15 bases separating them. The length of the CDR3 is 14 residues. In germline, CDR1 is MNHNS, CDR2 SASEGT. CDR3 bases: TGTGCCAGTGCTGTGATCAGAAAGAACACTGAAGCTTTCTTT. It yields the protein CASAVIRKNTEAFF.

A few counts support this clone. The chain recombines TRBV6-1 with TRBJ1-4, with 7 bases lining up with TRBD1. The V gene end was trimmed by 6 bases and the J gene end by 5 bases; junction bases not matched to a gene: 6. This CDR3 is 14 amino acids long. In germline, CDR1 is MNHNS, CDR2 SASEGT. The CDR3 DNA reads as TGTGCCAGCAGCTACAGGGGAGCCAATGAAAAACTGTTTTTT. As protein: CASSYRGANEKLFF.

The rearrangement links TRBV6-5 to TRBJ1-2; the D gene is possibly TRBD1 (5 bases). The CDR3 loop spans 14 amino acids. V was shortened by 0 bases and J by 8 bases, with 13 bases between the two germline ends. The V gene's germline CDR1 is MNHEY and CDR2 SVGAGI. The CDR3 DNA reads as TGTGCCAGCAGTTACTCGAGTAAAGGGGCCGGCTACACCTTC. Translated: CASSYSSKGAGYTF.

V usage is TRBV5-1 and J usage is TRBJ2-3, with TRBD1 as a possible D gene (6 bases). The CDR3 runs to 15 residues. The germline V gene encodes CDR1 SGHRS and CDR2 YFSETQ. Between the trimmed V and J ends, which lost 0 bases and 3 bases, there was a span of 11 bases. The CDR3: CASSLAPTGTDTQYF. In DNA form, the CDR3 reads TGCGCCAGCAGCTTGGCCCCAACAGGGACAGATACGCAGTATTTT.

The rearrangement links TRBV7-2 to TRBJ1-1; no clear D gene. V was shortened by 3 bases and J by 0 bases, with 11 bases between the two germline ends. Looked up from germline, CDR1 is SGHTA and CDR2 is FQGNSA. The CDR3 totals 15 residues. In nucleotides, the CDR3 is TGTGCCAGCAGCTTTTTCGGGGTCATGAACACTGAAGCTTTCTTT. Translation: CASSFFGVMNTEAFF.